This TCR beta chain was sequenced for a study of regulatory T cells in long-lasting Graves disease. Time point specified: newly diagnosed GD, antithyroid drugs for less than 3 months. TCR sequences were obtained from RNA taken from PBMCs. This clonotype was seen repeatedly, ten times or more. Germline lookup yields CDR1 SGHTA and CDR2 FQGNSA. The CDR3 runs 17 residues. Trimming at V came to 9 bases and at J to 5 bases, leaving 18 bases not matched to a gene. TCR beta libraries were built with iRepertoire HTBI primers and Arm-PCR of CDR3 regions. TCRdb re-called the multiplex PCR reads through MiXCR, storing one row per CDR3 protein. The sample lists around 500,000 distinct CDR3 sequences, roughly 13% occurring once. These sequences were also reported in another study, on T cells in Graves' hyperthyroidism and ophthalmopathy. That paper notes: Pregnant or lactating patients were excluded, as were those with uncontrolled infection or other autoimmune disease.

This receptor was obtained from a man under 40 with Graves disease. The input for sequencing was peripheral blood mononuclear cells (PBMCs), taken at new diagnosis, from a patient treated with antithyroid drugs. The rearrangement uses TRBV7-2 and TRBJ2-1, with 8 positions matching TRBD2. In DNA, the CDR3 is TGTGCCAGTGGACGGGGAGGAGGCGGGAGGCAGAACAATGAGCAGTTCTTC. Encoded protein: CASGRGGGGRQNNEQFF.